This T cell receptor beta chain was recorded in a study of CD8 T cells in Susac syndrome. Random hexamers served to reverse transcribe roughly 0.45 to 1 ug RNA. TCRdb used MiXCR to reprocess the immunoSEQ multiplex PCR reads, holding one entry per CDR3 protein. Of around 230,000 distinct CDR3 sequences detected, approximately 95% appear once; the ten largest clones hold around 0.099%. The CDR3 consists of 13 residues. Germline assignment: CDR1 SQVTM and CDR2 ANQGSEA. J lost 4 bases, V lost 7 bases, and 5 bases had no gene match. Sequencing was performed on CD4+ T cells from PBMCs. The receptor comes from a human donor with multiple sclerosis. The chain links TRBV29-1 to TRBJ1-3; TRBD1 agrees at 9 bases. The CDR3 protein is CSGWTGAGNTIYF. CDR3 DNA: TGCAGCGGCTGGACAGGGGCAGGAAACACCATATATTTT.